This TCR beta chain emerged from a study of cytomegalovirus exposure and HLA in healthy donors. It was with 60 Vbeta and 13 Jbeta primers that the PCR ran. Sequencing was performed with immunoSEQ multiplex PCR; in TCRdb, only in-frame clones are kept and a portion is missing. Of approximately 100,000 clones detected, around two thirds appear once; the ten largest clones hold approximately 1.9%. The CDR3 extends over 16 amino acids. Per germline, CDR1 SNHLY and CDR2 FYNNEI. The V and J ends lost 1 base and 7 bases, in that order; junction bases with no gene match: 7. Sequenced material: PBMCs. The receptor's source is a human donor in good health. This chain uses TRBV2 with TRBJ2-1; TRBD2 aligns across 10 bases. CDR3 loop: CASSEGGLASRNEQFF. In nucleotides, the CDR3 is TGTGCCAGCAGTGAAGGGGGACTAGCGAGTAGAAATGAGCAGTTCTTC.